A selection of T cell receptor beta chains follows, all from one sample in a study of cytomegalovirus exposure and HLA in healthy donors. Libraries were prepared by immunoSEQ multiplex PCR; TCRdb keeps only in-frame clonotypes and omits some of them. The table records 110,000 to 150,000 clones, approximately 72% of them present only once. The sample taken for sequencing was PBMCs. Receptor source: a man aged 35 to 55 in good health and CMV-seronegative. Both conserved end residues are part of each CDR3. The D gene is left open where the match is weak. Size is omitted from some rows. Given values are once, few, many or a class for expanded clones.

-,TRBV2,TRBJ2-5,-,CASSEESRSYQETQYF,TGTGCCAGCAGTGAAGAGAGTAGGAGTTACCAAGAGACCCAGTACTTC
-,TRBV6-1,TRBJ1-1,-,CASYDTGGTIEAFF,TGTGCCAGCTACGACACGGGAGGAACCATTGAAGCTTTCTTT
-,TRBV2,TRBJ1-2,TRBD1,CASKGTGRGYTF,TGTGCCAGCAAAGGGACAGGGCGTGGCTACACCTTC
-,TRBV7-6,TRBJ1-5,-,CASSLESGDNQPQHF,TGTGCCAGCAGCTTAGAATCCGGGGATAATCAGCCCCAGCATTTT
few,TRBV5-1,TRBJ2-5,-,CASSLGISGGLQETQYF,TGCGCCAGCAGCTTGGGAATATCAGGCGGGTTACAAGAGACCCAGTACTTC
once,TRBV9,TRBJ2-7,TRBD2,CASSKGLRYEQYF,TGTGCCAGCAGCAAGGGACTAAGATACGAGCAGTACTTC
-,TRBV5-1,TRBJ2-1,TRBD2,CASSARGERPNEQFF,TGCGCCAGCAGCGCCCGGGGGGAGAGACCCAATGAGCAGTTCTTC
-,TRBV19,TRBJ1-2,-,CASRQPANYGYTF,TGTGCCTCGAGACAGCCGGCTAACTATGGCTACACCTTC
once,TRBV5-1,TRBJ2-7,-,CASSLGVGAYEQYF,TGCGCCAGCAGCTTGGGTGTAGGGGCCTACGAGCAGTACTTC
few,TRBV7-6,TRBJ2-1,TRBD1,CASSLRTGYNEQFF,TGTGCCAGCAGCCTCCGGACAGGGTACAATGAGCAGTTCTTC
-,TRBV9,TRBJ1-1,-,CASSFQGVATEAFF,TGTGCCAGCAGCTTCCAAGGGGTTGCCACTGAAGCTTTCTTT
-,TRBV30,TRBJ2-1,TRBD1,CAWSARDRGFNEQFF,TGTGCCTGGAGTGCCCGGGACAGGGGTTTTAATGAGCAGTTCTTC
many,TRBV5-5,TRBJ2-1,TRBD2,CASSLGRKLAGGSYNEQFF,TGTGCCAGCAGCTTGGGGAGGAAACTAGCGGGAGGGTCCTACAATGAGCAGTTCTTC
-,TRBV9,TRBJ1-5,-,CASSLRGDSNQPQHF,TGTGCCAGCAGCCTCCGGGGGGATAGCAATCAGCCCCAGCATTTT
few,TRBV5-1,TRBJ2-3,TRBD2,CASSSTSGGPTDTQYF,TGCGCCAGCAGCTCGACTAGCGGGGGACCCACAGATACGCAGTATTTT
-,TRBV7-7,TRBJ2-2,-,CASSLDADGELFF,TGTGCCAGCAGCTTAGATGCGGACGGGGAGCTGTTTTTT
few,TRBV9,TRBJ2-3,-,CASSVHASVNTDTQYF,TGTGCCAGCAGCGTTCATGCTAGCGTTAACACAGATACGCAGTATTTT
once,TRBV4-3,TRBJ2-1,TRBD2,CASSQDASGNNEQFF,TGCGCCAGCAGCCAAGATGCTAGCGGAAACAATGAGCAGTTCTTC
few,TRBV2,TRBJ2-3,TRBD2,CASSETSGGGADTQYF,TGTGCCAGCAGCGAGACTAGCGGAGGGGGGGCAGATACGCAGTATTTT
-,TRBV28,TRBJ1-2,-,CASSFRRGRVYGYTF,TGTGCCAGCAGTTTTCGGCGGGGGAGGGTTTATGGCTACACCTTC
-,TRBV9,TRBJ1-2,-,CASSVKDAGGTGYTF,TGTGCCAGCAGCGTAAAAGATGCGGGGGGCACTGGCTACACCTTC
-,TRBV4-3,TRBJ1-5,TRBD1,CASSQGTGSNQPQHF,TGCGCCAGCAGCCAAGGGACAGGGAGCAATCAGCCCCAGCATTTT
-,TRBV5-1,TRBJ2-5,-,CASSQGLAPQETQYF,TGCGCCAGCAGCCAGGGACTGGCGCCGCAAGAGACCCAGTACTTC
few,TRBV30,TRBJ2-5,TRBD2,CAWNKVAGGGETQYF,TGTGCCTGGAATAAGGTGGCGGGAGGAGGGGAGACCCAGTACTTC
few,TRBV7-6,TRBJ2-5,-,CASSLALRGYETQYF,TGTGCCAGCAGCTTAGCGCTAAGGGGGTATGAGACCCAGTACTTC
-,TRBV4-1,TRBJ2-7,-,CASSQTVTYEQYF,TGCGCCAGCAGCCAGACAGTAACCTACGAGCAGTACTTC
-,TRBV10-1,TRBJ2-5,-,CASHRVTETQYF,TGCGCCAGTCACAGGGTTACGGAGACCCAGTACTTC
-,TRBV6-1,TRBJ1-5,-,CASSGEQGSQPQHF,TGTGCCAGCAGTGGCGAACAGGGTTCTCAGCCCCAGCATTTT
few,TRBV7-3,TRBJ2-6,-,CASSLSRDTGANVLTF,TGTGCCAGCAGCTTGAGCAGGGACACGGGGGCCAACGTCCTGACTTTC
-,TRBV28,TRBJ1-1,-,CASSPVGTLNTEAFF,TGTGCCAGCAGTCCTGTCGGGACACTGAACACTGAAGCTTTCTTT
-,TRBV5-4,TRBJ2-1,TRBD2,CASSPGGLAGYNEQFF,TGTGCCAGCAGCCCGGGGGGGCTAGCGGGGTACAATGAGCAGTTCTTC
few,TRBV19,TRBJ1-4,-,CAISSGIEDEKLFF,TGTGCCATCTCCTCGGGGATCGAGGATGAAAAACTGTTTTTT
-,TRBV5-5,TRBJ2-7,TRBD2,CASSLSPHSGVNYEQYF,TGTGCCAGCAGCTTGTCCCCTCATAGCGGGGTAAACTACGAGCAGTACTTC
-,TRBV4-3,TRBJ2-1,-,CASSPITTRQIFSYNEQFF,TGCGCCAGCAGCCCCATTACTACCCGCCAGATTTTTTCCTACAATGAGCAGTTCTTC